Listed below are T cell receptor beta chains from one sample, sequenced in a study of identical twins. TCRdb used MiXCR to reprocess the 5' RACE reads, holding one entry per CDR3 protein. This sample has 600,000 to 850,000 distinct CDR3 sequences, with 18% found just once. These same records also appear under a second study, on T cells expressing NK-cell markers.

Material for sequencing was PBMCs. Receptors were obtained from a woman aged 18-29 years in good health. CDR3s include the opening cysteine and the closing phenylalanine or tryptophan. The D gene is left open where the match is weak. Clone size is stated in some rows and not others, as once, few, many or a class when expanded.

clone_size j_call cdr3_length d_call v_call cdr3_nt cdr3_aa
few TRBJ1-1 14 - TRBV4-3 TGCGCCAGCAGCCACAGCACACAGAACACTGAAGCTTTCTTT CASSHSTQNTEAFF
- TRBJ2-1 16 - TRBV11-2 TGTGCCAGCAGCTTAGCTCGGGACACCTACTACAATGAGCAGTTCTTC CASSLARDTYYNEQFF
many TRBJ2-3 13 - TRBV20-1 TGCAGTGCTTACCCCGAAACCCCAGATACGCAGTATTTT CSAYPETPDTQYF
few TRBJ1-1 12 - TRBV20-1 TGCAGTGCTAGCCCGGAGCACACTGAAGCTTTCTTT CSASPEHTEAFF
- TRBJ1-2 14 - TRBV12-3/TRBV12-4 TGTGCCAGCAGTTTATATCCGGCCAACTATGGCTACACCTTC CASSLYPANYGYTF
few TRBJ2-3 15 TRBD2 TRBV29-1 TGCAGCGTTAAAGGACTAGCGGGAGGAGTGGATACGCAGTATTTT CSVKGLAGGVDTQYF
- TRBJ2-5 15 TRBD1 TRBV10-3 TGTGCCATCAGTGAGGGCCAGGGGGACCAAGAGACCCAGTACTTC CAISEGQGDQETQYF
- TRBJ2-5 18 TRBD1 TRBV29-1 TGCAGCGTTGAAACCCGGGGGGGAGACAGGGGGCCCCAAGAGACCCAGTACTTC CSVETRGGDRGPQETQYF
few TRBJ1-4 12 - TRBV16 TGTGCCAGCAGCCAAACCGATACGATCCATATTTTT CASSQTDTIHIF
few TRBJ2-3 14 - TRBV7-2 TGTGCCAGCAGCTTTTCGGAGAGGACAGATACGCAGTATTTT CASSFSERTDTQYF
- TRBJ1-3 15 - TRBV5-1 TGCGCCAGCAGCTCGCGATCGGGAGTGAGAGACACCATATATTTT CASSSRSGVRDTIYF
- TRBJ1-1 13 - TRBV9 TGTGCCAGCAGACACCCTGACGGGACTGAAGCTTTCTTT CASRHPDGTEAFF
few TRBJ2-3 14 - TRBV9 TGTGCCAGCGCCGGACAGACTAGCACAGATACGCAGTATTTT CASAGQTSTDTQYF
many TRBJ2-2 13 - TRBV14 TGTGCCAGCAGCCAAGTCGCGATCGGGGAGCTGTTTTTT CASSQVAIGELFF
- TRBJ2-7 15 TRBD1 TRBV5-1 TGCGCCAGCAGCCCTGAAGGACAGGGGTGGAACGAGCAGTACTTC CASSPEGQGWNEQYF
few TRBJ1-5 12 - TRBV2 TGTGCCAGCAGTGCCCCTTTGCAGCCCCAGCATTTT CASSAPLQPQHF
- TRBJ1-6 14 - TRBV12-3/TRBV12-4 TGTGCCAGCAGTCCCTCCGCGCAGAATTCACCCCTCCACTTT CASSPSAQNSPLHF
- TRBJ2-1 14 TRBD2 TRBV20-1 TGCAGTGCTAAAGCGGGGGGGCCGAGAAATGAGCAGTTCTTC CSAKAGGPRNEQFF
- TRBJ2-1 17 TRBD2 TRBV5-1 TGCGCCAGCAGCTCGGGACTAGCGGGGGACAGGTACAATGAGCAGTTCTTC CASSSGLAGDRYNEQFF
- TRBJ1-5 15 - TRBV10-3 TGTGCCATCAGTGACGCAGGGAAGAAGAATCAGCCCCAGCATTTT CAISDAGKKNQPQHF
few TRBJ2-3 17 TRBD1 TRBV5-1 TGCGCCAGCAGCTTGGATCTCTCGGGACAGGGCACAGATACGCAGTATTTT CASSLDLSGQGTDTQYF
few TRBJ2-3 16 TRBD2 TRBV7-9 TGTGCCAGCAGCCGCAGTGGGACTAGTAGCACAGATACGCAGTATTTT CASSRSGTSSTDTQYF
- TRBJ2-1 11 TRBD1 TRBV29-1 TGCAGCGGTTCCCGGGACAGGGAACAGTTCTTC CSGSRDREQFF
few TRBJ2-7 11 - TRBV7-9 TGTGCCACGGACACGACCTACGAGCAGTACTTC CATDTTYEQYF
- TRBJ2-1 15 - TRBV12-3/TRBV12-4 TGTGCCAGCAGTTTGATGGCGATACTCTACAATGAGCAGTTCTTC CASSLMAILYNEQFF
- TRBJ2-6 17 TRBD2 TRBV3-1 TGTGCCAGCAGCCAAGAGGGACTAGCGGTTGGGGCCAACGTCCTGACTTTC CASSQEGLAVGANVLTF
- TRBJ2-7 15 - TRBV12-3/TRBV12-4 TGTGCCAGCAGTGCTAGGGGCGGGGGACACTACGAGCAGTACTTC CASSARGGGHYEQYF
- TRBJ2-1 16 TRBD2 TRBV20-1 TGCAGTGCTAGAGGACCCAGGACTAGCGGGAGGAATGAGCAGTTCTTC CSARGPRTSGRNEQFF
- TRBJ2-2 17 TRBD2 TRBV20-1 TGCAGTGCTTTAAACCCCGCCTACGGGGGGGACACCGGGGAGCTGTTTTTT CSALNPAYGGDTGELFF
- TRBJ2-2 15 - TRBV7-9 TGTGCCAGCAGCTTAAGGAGGTTGGACACCGGGGAGCTGTTTTTT CASSLRRLDTGELFF
few TRBJ2-1 11 - TRBV3-1 TGTGCCAGCAGCCAAATATATGAGCAGTTCTTC CASSQIYEQFF
many TRBJ2-7 14 TRBD2 TRBV6-5 TGTGCCAGCAGTAACCGACTAGCGGGCTACGAGCAGTACTTC CASSNRLAGYEQYF
few TRBJ2-3 14 - TRBV9 TGTGCCAGCAGCCCTGAGGTATTAAGGGATACGCAGTATTTT CASSPEVLRDTQYF
- TRBJ1-5 14 TRBD1 TRBV20-1 TGCAGTGCTAGGGAGGGGGCAAGCAATCAGCCCCAGCATTTT CSAREGASNQPQHF
few TRBJ2-7 16 TRBD2 TRBV2 TGTGCCAGCAGTCGACTAGCGGGGGAGAGCTCCTACGAGCAGTACTTC CASSRLAGESSYEQYF
- TRBJ1-1 18 TRBD1 TRBV11-1 TGTGCCAGCAGCAAGATAACCGGGACAGGGACTGCTGGGACTGAAGCTTTCTTT CASSKITGTGTAGTEAFF
many TRBJ2-3 13 - TRBV7-2 TGTGCCAGCGGGGCAGGGCGCACAGATACGCAGTATTTT CASGAGRTDTQYF
- TRBJ2-5 14 - TRBV7-2 TGTGCCAGCAGCTTAGTCGTCAACAGAGAGACCCAGTACTTC CASSLVVNRETQYF
once TRBJ2-7 15 - TRBV7-2 TGTGCCAGCACTCCTTCGGGGGACTCCTCCTACGAGCAGTACTTC CASTPSGDSSYEQYF
- TRBJ1-1 15 - TRBV5-1 TGCGCCAGCAGCAGGGGGGACGGCCCTGGGGCTGAAGCTTTCTTT CASSRGDGPGAEAFF
- TRBJ2-3 14 TRBD2 TRBV29-1 TGCAGCGTTGAGCGCGCGGGGGTCACAGATACGCAGTATTTT CSVERAGVTDTQYF
once TRBJ2-7 14 TRBD1 TRBV3-1 TGTGCCAGCAGCAGGACAGGGGTAATCGACGAGCAGTACTTC CASSRTGVIDEQYF
- TRBJ1-1 13 - TRBV27 TGTGCCAGCAGATTGAGGGTCGGGACTGAAGCTTTCTTT CASRLRVGTEAFF
many TRBJ2-7 14 TRBD2 TRBV5-1 TGTGCCAGCAGGCTAGCGGGGGGTCCCTACGAGCAGTACTTC CASRLAGGPYEQYF
- TRBJ2-1 12 - TRBV20-1 TGCAGTGCTGGGATCGGGCAGATTGAGCAGTTCTTC CSAGIGQIEQFF
- TRBJ2-1 17 - TRBV7-2 TGTGCCAGCAGCAGAAGCAAGGACGTAGAAAGGGAGAATGAGCAGTTCTTC CASSRSKDVERENEQFF
few TRBJ2-2 15 TRBD1 TRBV20-1 TGCAGTGCTAGACGGGGACAGGCGAACACCGGGGAGCTGTTTTTT CSARRGQANTGELFF
few TRBJ1-4 16 - TRBV6-5 TGTGCCAGCAGTTACTCCCGGGGGGGACCTAATGAAAAACTGTTTTTT CASSYSRGGPNEKLFF
- TRBJ1-1 15 - TRBV20-1 TGCAGTGCCACTCAAAGATTGAGGATGAACACTGAAGCTTTCTTT CSATQRLRMNTEAFF